This passage covers 20 T cell receptor beta chains from one sample sequenced in a study of blood T cell repertoires in COVID-19. Clones were read by immunoSEQ multiplex PCR, and TCRdb kept only the in-frame ones, dropping some. The table records over 35,000 clones, around 85% of them present only once. The source material was peripheral blood. Every receptor here comes from a man in his sixties with active or convalescent COVID-19.

V gene TRBV9 combines with J gene TRBJ1-3, with D possibly being TRBD1 (6 bases). Trimming left V 3 bases short and J 0 bases short, with 10 bases between. Per germline, CDR1 SGDLS and CDR2 YYNGEE. This CDR3 is built from 15 residues. In nucleotides, the CDR3 is TGTGCCAGCAGCGCGACAGGTAGCTCTGGAAACACCATATATTTT. Protein product: CASSATGSSGNTIYF.

V and J are TRBV9 and TRBJ1-1, with 7 bases aligning to TRBD1. The CDR3 is 13 amino acids. Germline V lookup: CDR1 SGDLS, CDR2 YYNGEE. With 5 bases clipped from V and 4 bases from J, the junction kept 5 bases outside the gene matches. The CDR3: CASSTGEGTEAFF. In DNA form, the CDR3 reads TGTGCCAGCAGTACAGGGGAAGGCACTGAAGCTTTCTTT.

The chain recombines TRBV19 with TRBJ1-4, with TRBD1 identical over 9 bases. This CDR3 spans 15 amino acids. Germline-derived CDR1 and CDR2 are LNHDA and SQIVND (reference sequence). With 6 bases clipped from V and 5 bases from J, the junction kept 7 bases outside the gene matches. Here the CDR3 reads CASRDTGGANEKLFF. CDR3 coding DNA: TGTGCCAGTAGAGATACAGGGGGCGCCAATGAAAAACTGTTTTTT.

The rearrangement joins TRBV24-1 to TRBJ1-5; D is perhaps TRBD1 (6 bases). The length of the CDR3 is 13 residues. Germline-derived CDR1 and CDR2 are KGHDR and SFDVKD. The ends were cut back, 4 bases at V and 7 bases at J, with 10 bases in the middle. In nucleotides, the CDR3 is TGTGCCACCAGTGAGCGGGGGCGGCAGCCCCAGCATTTT. The encoded protein is CATSERGRQPQHF.

The J gene is TRBJ1-5, the V gene TRBV5-5, with D possibly matching TRBD1 (6 bases). Trimming took off 4 bases at V and 4 bases at J, with 15 bases between the two ends. Germline loops: CDR1 SGHKS, CDR2 YYEKEE (reference sequence). There are 15 residues in the CDR3. CDR3 protein: CASSNEQGANQPQHF. The CDR3 DNA follows: TGTGCCAGCAGCAACGAACAGGGCGCTAATCAGCCCCAGCATTTT.

The V call is TRBV4-3, the J call TRBJ1-2, with TRBD1 matching over 9 bases. The CDR3 is made up of 14 amino acids. J lost 5 bases, V lost 4 bases, and 5 bases had no gene match. Germline values: CDR1 LGHNA, CDR2 YSLEER. CDR3 protein: CASSPRQGEYGYTF. The CDR3 coding sequence is TGCGCCAGCAGCCCAAGACAGGGGGAGTATGGCTACACCTTC.

The V call is TRBV6-6, the J call TRBJ1-5, with 7 bases aligning to TRBD1. Germline loops: CDR1 MNHNY, CDR2 SVGAGI (reference sequence). This CDR3 is 15 amino acids long. V shed 5 bases and J 0 bases; nucleotides not matched to a gene: 4. The CDR3 spells CASSHGQVSNQPQHF. The CDR3 DNA reads as TGTGCCAGCAGTCACGGACAGGTTAGCAATCAGCCCCAGCATTTT.

DNA for the CDR3: TGTGCCAGCAGCTTCGCATCAGGGTTTAGTGCCTACGAGCAGTACGTC. It yields the protein CASSFASGFSAYEQYV. The chain carries TRBV7-6 and TRBJ2-7, with D tentatively TRBD1 (5 bases). Trimming removed 3 bases at V and 2 bases at J, with 17 bases between. Germline assignment: CDR1 SGHVS and CDR2 FNYEAQ. The CDR3 spans 16 residues.

The rearrangement joins TRBV29-1 to TRBJ2-3; D is undetermined. Between the trimmed V and J ends, which lost 6 bases and 6 bases, there was a span of 10 bases. This CDR3 contains 11 residues. CDR1 is SQVTM and CDR2 is ANQGSEA in the germline V gene. The CDR3 protein is CSVTPWDTQYF. Written as DNA, the CDR3 is TGCAGCGTCACTCCCTGGGATACGCAGTATTTT.

V is TRBV7-9 and J is TRBJ1-6; tentative D call: TRBD1 (5 bases). The CDR3 has 14 amino acids. CDR1 SEHNR and CDR2 FQNEAQ come from the germline V gene (reference sequence). Trimming took 0 bases from V and 11 from J, leaving 11 bases between them. The CDR3 region has the DNA TGTGCCAGCAGCTTAGCGGGGCAGTCTACACCCCTCCACTTT. It specifies CASSLAGQSTPLHF.

The rearrangement uses TRBV7-8 and TRBJ2-3; 12 bases match TRBD2. V was pared by 4 bases and J by 4 bases, with 9 bases of the junction left unmatched. The CDR3 sequence is 17 residues long. Germline loops: CDR1 SGHVS, CDR2 FQNEAQ. Here the CDR3 reads CASSSEALAGGPDTQYF. The CDR3 nucleotides are TGTGCCAGCAGCTCGGAGGCTCTAGCGGGAGGGCCAGATACGCAGTATTTT.

This clone has more than one count but fewer than ten. This chain connects TRBV4-1 to TRBJ1-2; D unresolved. CDR3 length equals 15 residues. Germline V CDR1 and CDR2: MGHRA, YSYEKL. Deletions cut 4 bases from V and 7 bases from J, with 19 bases between. CDR3 coding DNA: TGCGCCAGCAGCCGATCTATCTCCTCGGAGTCTGGCTACACCTTC. It translates to CASSRSISSESGYTF.

This chain links TRBV5-8 with TRBJ2-5; 11 positions match TRBD1. Germline CDR1 and CDR2: SGHTS and YDEGEE. V dropped 3 bases and J dropped 4; count of bases not matched to a gene: 5. The CDR3 loop spans 15 amino acids. The CDR3 nucleotides are TGTGCCAGCAGCTCTCGGACAGGGGGCATAGAGACCCAGTACTTC. Translation gives CASSSRTGGIETQYF. Filled out from reference TRBV5-8 and TRBJ2-5, the complete variable domain reads EAGVTQSPTHLIKTRGQQATLRCSPISGHTSVYWYQQALGLGLQFLLWYDEGEERNRGNFPPRFSGRQFPNYSSELNVNALELEDSALYLCASSSRTGGIETQYFGPGTRLLVL.

In this sample, this clone turned up once. The V gene is TRBV20-1, the J gene TRBJ2-5; tentative D call: TRBD2 (6 bases). This CDR3 contains 12 residues. Germline V lookup: CDR1 DFQATT, CDR2 SNEGSKA (reference sequence). V was pared by 3 bases and J by 4 bases, with 9 bases between. CDR3 bases: TGCAGTGCTAGTCACGGGGGAGAGACCCAGTACTTC. Protein product: CSASHGGETQYF.

The chain uses TRBV19 and TRBJ2-1; possibly TRBD2 for D (5 bases). The CDR3 loop spans 14 amino acids. Trimming removed 3 bases at V and 1 base at J, with 7 bases between. Germline assignment: CDR1 LNHDA and CDR2 SQIVND (reference sequence). The DNA of the CDR3 is TGTGCCAGTAGTATTACGGGGTCCTACAATGAGCAGTTCTTC. Its protein is CASSITGSYNEQFF.

The rearrangement links TRBV19 to TRBJ1-2; 7 bases agree with TRBD1. J was trimmed by 6 bases and V by 6 bases; bases with no gene match: 13. Germline V gene sequence: CDR1 LNHDA, CDR2 SQIVND (reference sequence). CDR3 length: 15 amino acids. In nucleotides, the CDR3 is TGTGCCAGTAGCTTCCCGGGACAGAAATCGGATGGCTACACCTTC. This translates into CASSFPGQKSDGYTF. Using reference TRBV19 and TRBJ1-2 for the parts outside the CDR3, the full variable domain is DGGITQSPKYLFRKEGQNVTLSCEQNLNHDAMYWYRQDPGQGLRLIYYSQIVNDFQKGDIAEGYSVSREKKESFPLTVTSAQKNPTAFYLCASSFPGQKSDGYTFGSGTRLTVV.

The V call is TRBV28, the J call TRBJ1-6; perhaps TRBD1 as D (5 bases). This CDR3 is 12 amino acids long. CDR1 is MDHEN and CDR2 is SYDVKM in the germline V gene. Trimming cost V 6 bases and J 9 bases, with 9 bases left between them. The chain's CDR3 is CASREQVSPLHF. In nucleotides, the CDR3 is TGTGCCAGCAGAGAACAGGTTTCACCCCTCCACTTT. The entire variable domain, with the rest obtained from reference TRBV28 and TRBJ1-6, is as follows: DVKVTQSSRYLVKRTGEKVFLECVQDMDHENMFWYRQDPGLGLRLIYFSYDVKMKEKGDIPEGYSVSREKKERFSLILESASTNQTSMYLCASREQVSPLHFGNGTRLTVT.

The V and J genes are TRBV10-2 and TRBJ1-2; D is unresolved. Trimming left V 6 bases short and J 3 bases short, with 8 bases between. CDR1 is WSHSY and CDR2 is SAAADI in the germline V gene. The CDR3 length is 12 residues. In DNA, the CDR3 is TGCGCCAGCAGAACAGACGACTATGGCTACACCTTC. It encodes CASRTDDYGYTF.

Here the CDR3 DNA reads TGTGCCAGCAGTCCGACTCGGATCGGCACAGATACGCAGTATTTT. Its protein product is CASSPTRIGTDTQYF. This chain uses TRBV6-5 with TRBJ2-3; D not resolved. The CDR3 covers 15 residues. Between the trimmed V and J ends, which lost 5 bases and 1 base, there was a span of 13 bases. Germline V gene lookup returns CDR1 MNHEY and CDR2 SVGAGI.

The chain is built from TRBV3-1 (or the pseudogene TRBV3-2) and TRBJ1-4; 10 nucleotides line up with TRBD1. Germline CDR1 reads LGHDT; CDR2 reads YNNKEL (reference sequence). The junction had 4 bases not matched to a gene; V was cut back by 3 bases and J by 6 bases. CDR3 size: 15 residues. The CDR3 coding sequence is TGTGCCAGCAGCCAGAGGACAGGGGGGCATGAAAAACTGTTTTTT. Translation: CASSQRTGGHEKLFF.